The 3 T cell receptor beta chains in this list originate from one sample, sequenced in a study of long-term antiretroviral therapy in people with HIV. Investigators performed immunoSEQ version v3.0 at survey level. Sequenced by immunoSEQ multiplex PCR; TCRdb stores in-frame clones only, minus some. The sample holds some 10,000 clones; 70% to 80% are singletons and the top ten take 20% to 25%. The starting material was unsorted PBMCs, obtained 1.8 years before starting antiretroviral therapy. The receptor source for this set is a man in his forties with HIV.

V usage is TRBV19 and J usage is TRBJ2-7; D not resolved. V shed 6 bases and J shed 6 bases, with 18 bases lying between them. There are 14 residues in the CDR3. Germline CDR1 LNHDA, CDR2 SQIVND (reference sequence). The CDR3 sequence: CASSPGHPRREQYF. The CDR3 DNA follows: TGTGCCAGTAGCCCGGGCCACCCTAGGCGCGAGCAGTACTTC.

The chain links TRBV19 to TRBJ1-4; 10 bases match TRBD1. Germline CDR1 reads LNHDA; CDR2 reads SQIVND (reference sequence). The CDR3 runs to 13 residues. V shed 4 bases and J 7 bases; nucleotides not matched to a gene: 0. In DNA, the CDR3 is TGTGCCAGTAGTAGGACAGGGGGTGAAAAACTGTTTTTT. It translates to CASSRTGGEKLFF.

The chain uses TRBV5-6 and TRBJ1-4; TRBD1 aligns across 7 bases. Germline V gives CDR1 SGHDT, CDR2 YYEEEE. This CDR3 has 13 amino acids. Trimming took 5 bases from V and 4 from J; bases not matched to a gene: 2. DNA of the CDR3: TGTGCCAGCAGGGGACAGCTTAATGAAAAACTGTTTTTT. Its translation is CASRGQLNEKLFF.